The 22 T cell receptor beta chains in this list originate from one sample, sequenced in a study of neoadjuvant anti-PD-1 for oral cavity cancer. The protocol was immunoSEQ multiplex PCR, while the TCRdb copy is restricted to in-frame clones and leaves out a portion. Of around 60,000 clones in the sample, around 85% were seen once. Material: PBMCs, obtained before nivolumab (anti-PD-1) treatment. The receptors stem from a person aged 35-79 years with oral cavity squamous cell carcinoma.

The chain combines TRBV10-3 with TRBJ2-2; 9 bases are a match to TRBD2. Germline V CDR1 and CDR2: ENHRY, SYGVKD. The J segment lost 2 bases and the V segment lost 2 bases, leaving 6 bases of the junction unmatched. CDR3 length: 17 residues. The CDR3, as DNA: TGTGCCATCAGTGAGGGTCTTAGCGGGAGAAACACCGGGGAGCTGTTTTTT. It yields the protein CAISEGLSGRNTGELFF.

The rearrangement uses TRBV27 and TRBJ1-5; no clear D. V was trimmed by 2 bases and J by 10 bases, leaving 12 bases between them. Germline CDR1 is MNHEY and CDR2 is SMNVEV (reference sequence). The CDR3 consists of 13 residues. Here the CDR3 reads CASSLGSRGPQHF. DNA for the CDR3: TGTGCCAGCAGTTTAGGGAGCCGGGGACCCCAGCATTTT.

The chain links TRBV28 to TRBJ1-1; 7 bases fit TRBD1. The germline V gene has CDR1 MDHEN and CDR2 SYDVKM. CDR3 length: 15 amino acids. With V trimmed by 10 bases and J by 1 base, 12 bases remained unmatched. The CDR3 DNA reads as TGTGCCACCGAACCGTTAGGGGGCAAGAACACTGAAGCTTTCTTT. This encodes CATEPLGGKNTEAFF. Complete variable domain (other parts from reference TRBV28 and TRBJ1-1): DVKVTQSSRYLVKRTGEKVFLECVQDMDHENMFWYRQDPGLGLRLIYFSYDVKMKEKGDIPEGYSVSREKKERFSLILESASTNQTSMYLCATEPLGGKNTEAFFGQGTRLTVV.

The J gene is TRBJ2-1, the V gene TRBV7-2; 10 bases are a match to TRBD2. CDR1 and CDR2 (germline): SGHTA, FQGNSA. CDR3 length: 15 residues. V lost 1 base to trimming and J lost 6 bases; unmatched junction nucleotides: 3. The DNA of the CDR3 is TGTGCCAGCAGCTTAGTGGCTAGCGGGAGCAATGAGCAGTTCTTC. This translates into CASSLVASGSNEQFF.

Relative to its sample, this clone is medium-sized. This chain links TRBV14 with TRBJ2-2; unclear D gene. The ends were cut back, 0 bases at V and 1 base at J, with 6 bases in the middle. The CDR3 has 15 amino acids. The germline CDR1 and CDR2 sequences are SGHDN and FVKESK. CDR3 nucleotide sequence: TGTGCCAGCAGCCAAGACGCAGTGAACACCGGGGAGCTGTTTTTT. This encodes CASSQDAVNTGELFF.

The rearrangement uses TRBV18 and TRBJ2-5; D is possibly TRBD2 (5 bases). V was cut by 3 bases and J by 5 bases, with 10 bases left in between. The CDR3 is 13 residues long. CDR1 is KGHSH and CDR2 is LQKENI in the germline V gene. The CDR3 coding sequence is TGTGCCAGCTCACCCGGACTGGGGGAGACCCAGTACTTC. Its translation is CASSPGLGETQYF.

The table lists this clone with a few counts. The rearrangement links TRBV9 to TRBJ2-1; 9 nucleotides match TRBD2. CDR1 and CDR2 from the germline V gene are SGDLS and YYNGEE. Germline trimming cut 4 bases from V and 6 bases from J; bases unmatched to any gene: 8. The CDR3 covers 15 residues. The CDR3 protein is CASSPAGGSLNEQFF. The DNA for the CDR3 is TGTGCCAGCAGCCCAGCGGGAGGTTCCCTCAATGAGCAGTTCTTC. The variable domain in full, completed from reference TRBV9 and TRBJ2-1, reads DSGVTQTPKHLITATGQRVTLRCSPRSGDLSVYWYQQSLDQGLQFLIQYYNGEERAKGNILERFSAQQFPDLHSELNLSSLELGDSALYFCASSPAGGSLNEQFFGPGTRLTVL.

This chain links TRBV6-5 with TRBJ2-1; 11 bases are shared with TRBD2. CDR3 length equals 15 residues. The ends lost 6 bases at V and 4 bases at J; junction bases unmatched: 5. In germline, CDR1 is MNHEY, CDR2 SVGAGI. The CDR3 loop is CASSFGTSGYNEQFF. CDR3 DNA sequence: TGTGCCAGCAGCTTCGGGACTAGCGGATACAATGAGCAGTTCTTC.

The genes are TRBV5-1 and TRBJ1-1; 7 bases are shared with TRBD1. The CDR3 contains 15 residues. Germline CDR1 reads SGHRS; CDR2 reads YFSETQ. Unmatched junction bases numbered 8, after V lost 4 bases and J lost 2 bases. The CDR3 DNA reads TGCGCCAGCAGCAGGTGGACAGGTGTTAACACTGAAGCTTTCTTT. This translates into CASSRWTGVNTEAFF.

This clone has a handful of counts. This sequence joins TRBV2 and TRBJ2-3; no firm D call. CDR3 length: 14 residues. The germline V gene encodes CDR1 SNHLY and CDR2 FYNNEI. The V end was cut by 2 bases, the J end by 3 bases, with 9 bases between. The CDR3 loop reads CASSEFVGTDTQYF. The CDR3 DNA sequence: TGTGCCAGCAGTGAATTTGTAGGGACAGATACGCAGTATTTT.

For this clone: One junction end does not reproduce the germline sequence, and a read error may be involved. The chain carries TRBV5-1 and TRBJ2-3; 8 bases map to TRBD2. The CDR3 is made up of 14 amino acids. Germline V lookup: CDR1 SGHRS, CDR2 YFSETQ. CDR3 residues: CVSSFSGITDTQYF. Written as DNA, the CDR3 is TGCGTCAGCAGCTTTAGCGGGATCACAGATACGCAGTATTTT.

This chain connects TRBV5-6 to TRBJ1-2, with 10 positions matching TRBD1. This CDR3 spans 15 amino acids. The V and J ends lost 2 bases and 4 bases, in that order; junction bases with no gene match: 5. Germline V CDR1 and CDR2: SGHDT, YYEEEE. This CDR3 is CASSFPGQGTYGYTF. The CDR3 nucleotides are TGTGCCAGCAGCTTCCCGGGACAGGGGACCTATGGCTACACCTTC.

This clone was seen more than once but under ten times. J is TRBJ2-2 and V is TRBV4-1; D is unresolved. V was pared by 1 base and J by 1 base, with 7 bases between. This CDR3 comprises 15 residues. The germline CDR1 and CDR2 sequences are MGHRA and YSYEKL. The CDR3 sequence: CASSQVLKNTGELFF. The CDR3 coding sequence is TGCGCCAGCAGCCAAGTCCTGAAGAACACCGGGGAGCTGTTTTTT.

This clone is a singleton in its sample. V gene TRBV5-5 combines with J gene TRBJ2-1; 7 bases are shared with TRBD2. The V and J ends lost 4 bases and 4 bases, in that order; junction bases with no gene match: 8. The germline V gene has CDR1 SGHKS and CDR2 YYEKEE (reference sequence). This CDR3 spans 15 amino acids. CDR3 nucleotide sequence: TGTGCCAGCAGCCCCCGGGGCGGGGGTTACAATGAGCAGTTCTTC. Protein product: CASSPRGGGYNEQFF.

This chain joins TRBV9 and TRBJ1-2; perhaps TRBD1 as D (5 bases). CDR3 length equals 13 residues. Germline-derived CDR1 and CDR2 are SGDLS and YYNGEE. Deletions cut 3 bases from V and 8 bases from J, with 14 bases between. The CDR3 is CASSAGGMGGYTF. CDR3 bases: TGTGCCAGCAGCGCCGGGGGGATGGGCGGCTACACCTTC.

The rearrangement uses TRBV27 and TRBJ2-3, with D hard to call. Germline CDR1 and CDR2: MNHEY and SMNVEV (reference sequence). The CDR3 loop spans 17 amino acids. Trimming took off 0 bases at V and 0 bases at J, with 13 bases between the two ends. CDR3 in DNA: TGTGCCAGCAGTTTATCCCCATGGACGGCTAGCACAGATACGCAGTATTTT. Translated: CASSLSPWTASTDTQYF.

This clone was found a few times. This chain connects TRBV28 to TRBJ2-2; unclear D gene. V shed 5 bases and J shed 3 bases, with 7 bases lying between them. CDR1 is MDHEN, CDR2 SYDVKM, per germline. The length of the CDR3 is 13 residues. The CDR3 coding sequence is TGTGCCAGCAGTACTCCAGACACCGGGGAGCTGTTTTTT. Amino acid sequence: CASSTPDTGELFF.

J is TRBJ1-2 and V is TRBV27; 10 bases fit TRBD1. With V trimmed by 0 bases and J by 8 bases, 9 bases remained unmatched. The germline V gene has CDR1 MNHEY and CDR2 SMNVEV (reference sequence). CDR3 size: 16 residues. CDR3 nucleotides: TGTGCCAGCAGTTTATCGGCAGGGACAGGGGTCCCGGGCTACACCTTC. Its translation is CASSLSAGTGVPGYTF.

CDR3 sequence reads: CASSSLTGGTGELFF. CDR3 sequence (DNA): TGTGCCAGCAGCTCGTTGACAGGGGGCACCGGGGAGCTGTTTTTT. This sequence joins TRBV7-2 and TRBJ2-2, with 9 nucleotides matching TRBD1. V gave up 4 bases and J gave up 4 bases; unmatched junction bases: 4. The CDR3 is 15 residues long. Per the germline V gene, CDR1 is SGHTA and CDR2 is FQGNSA.

The J gene is TRBJ2-7, the V gene TRBV6-5; 10 bases map to TRBD1. Germline CDR1 is MNHEY and CDR2 is SVGAGI. The CDR3 length is 15 residues. V dropped 6 bases and J dropped 5; count of bases not matched to a gene: 10. CDR3 region: CASRTDRGLRHEQYF. The CDR3 coding sequence is TGTGCCAGCAGGACTGACAGGGGGCTCCGCCACGAGCAGTACTTC.

The chain is built from TRBV2 and TRBJ2-1; 7 positions agree with TRBD1. This CDR3 is 14 amino acids long. Losses at the gene ends were 6 bases for V and 5 bases for J; bases not matched to a gene: 7. Germline loops: CDR1 SNHLY, CDR2 FYNNEI. In nucleotides, the CDR3 is TGTGCCAGCAGGCTCAGGGACAGCCACAATGAGCAGTTCTTC. It encodes CASRLRDSHNEQFF.

This rearrangement joins TRBV12-5 to TRBJ2-1, with TRBD2 identical over 8 bases. This CDR3 region has 15 residues. CDR1 and CDR2 from the germline V gene are LGHNT and FRNRAP. V lost 0 bases to trimming and J lost 4 bases; unmatched junction nucleotides: 2. This CDR3 reads CASGLVVAGYNEQFF. The CDR3 bases are TGTGCTAGTGGTTTGGTAGTAGCGGGGTACAATGAGCAGTTCTTC.